A single sample is the source of the 2 T cell receptor beta chains below, sequenced in a study of beta chain features in type 1 diabetes. Investigators reverse transcribed all isolated RNA, so they sequenced expressed TCRB transcripts. Produced via immunoSEQ multiplex PCR; TCRdb's table is partial and in-frame only. Of roughly 380,000 clones in the sample, about 18% are singletons; the top ten hold approximately 0.046%. Sequencing was done on a sample of naive CD4+ T cells from blood. Receptors originate from a woman aged 18-29 years in good health.

This clone was seen only a few times. This chain joins TRBV2 and TRBJ2-7, with 8 bases lining up with TRBD2. The CDR3 consists of 12 residues. The germline gives CDR1 SNHLY, CDR2 FYNNEI. V shed 7 bases and J 5 bases; nucleotides not matched to a gene: 4. The DNA of the CDR3 is TGTGCCAGCAAGCGGGAGTTAGACGAGCAGTACTTC. It encodes CASKRELDEQYF. Complete variable domain (other parts from reference TRBV2 and TRBJ2-7): EPEVTQTPSHQVTQMGQEVILRCVPISNHLYFYWYRQILGQKVEFLVSFYNNEISEKSEIFDDQFSVERPDGSNFTLKIRSTKLEDSAMYFCASKRELDEQYFGPGTRLTVT.

This chain joins TRBV13 and TRBJ2-1; D possibly corresponds to TRBD2 (6 bases). The V end was cut by 2 bases, the J end by 10 bases, with 18 bases between. Germline V CDR1 and CDR2: PRHDT, FYEKMQ (reference sequence). This CDR3 is built from 15 residues. The CDR3 here is CASSLLQAGSREQFF. The CDR3 DNA reads TGTGCCAGCAGCTTATTGCAAGCCGGGAGTCGCGAGCAGTTCTTC. The entire variable domain, with the rest obtained from reference TRBV13 and TRBJ2-1, is as follows: AAGVIQSPRHLIKEKRETATLKCYPIPRHDTVYWYQQGPGQDPQFLISFYEKMQSDKGSIPDRFSAQQFSDYHSELNMSSLELGDSALYFCASSLLQAGSREQFFGPGTRLTVL.